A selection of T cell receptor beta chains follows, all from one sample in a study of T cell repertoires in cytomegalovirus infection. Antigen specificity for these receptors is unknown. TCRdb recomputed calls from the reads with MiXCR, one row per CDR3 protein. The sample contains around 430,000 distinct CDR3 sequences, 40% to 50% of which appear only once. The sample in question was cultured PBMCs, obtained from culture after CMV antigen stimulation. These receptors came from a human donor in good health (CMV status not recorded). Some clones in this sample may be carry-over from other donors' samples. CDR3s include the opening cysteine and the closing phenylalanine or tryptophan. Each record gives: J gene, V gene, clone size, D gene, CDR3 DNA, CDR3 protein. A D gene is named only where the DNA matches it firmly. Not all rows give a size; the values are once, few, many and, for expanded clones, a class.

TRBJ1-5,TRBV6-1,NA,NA,TGTGCCAGCAGTGAAGCTCGCAGCAATCAGCCCCAGCATTTT,CASSEARSNQPQHF
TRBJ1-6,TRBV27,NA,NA,TGTGCCAGCAGGGGACTGAGCTCCTATAATTCACCCCTCCACTTT,CASRGLSSYNSPLHF
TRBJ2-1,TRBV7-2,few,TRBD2,TGTGCCAGCAGCTTGCGGGGGGCCTTGTACAATGAGCAGTTCTTC,CASSLRGALYNEQFF
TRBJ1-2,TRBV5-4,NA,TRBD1,TGTGCCAGCAGCCCGACAGGGGCGGGGAGCTATGGCTACACCTTC,CASSPTGAGSYGYTF
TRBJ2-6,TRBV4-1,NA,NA,TGCGCCAGCAGCCCTGGGACACTTGGGGCCAACGTCCTGACTTTC,CASSPGTLGANVLTF
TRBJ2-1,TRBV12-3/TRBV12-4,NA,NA,TGTGCCAGCAGTTTAGACGGGCCAGGGGAGTTCTTC,CASSLDGPGEFF
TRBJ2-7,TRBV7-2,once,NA,TGTGCCAGCAGCCATAGGGCCCCCGACGTTCGGGAGCAGTACTTC,CASSHRAPDVREQYF
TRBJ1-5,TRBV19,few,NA,TGTGCCAGTAGTGTCGACGGTCGGAGGAATCAGCCCCAGCATTTT,CASSVDGRRNQPQHF
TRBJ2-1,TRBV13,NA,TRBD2,TGTGCCAGCAGCCGAAGACTAGCGGGAAACAATGAGCAGTTCTTC,CASSRRLAGNNEQFF
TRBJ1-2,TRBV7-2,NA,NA,TGTGCCAGCAGCTCCCGCGGAGGGCCCATCTATGGCTACACCTTC,CASSSRGGPIYGYTF
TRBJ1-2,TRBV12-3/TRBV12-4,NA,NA,TGTGCCAGCAGCCAATTCAGGGGCGCCTATGGCTACACCTTC,CASSQFRGAYGYTF
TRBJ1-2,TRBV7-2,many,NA,TGTGCCAGCAGCCTTGGCGCTGGCTATGGCTACACCTTC,CASSLGAGYGYTF
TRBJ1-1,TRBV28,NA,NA,TGTGCCAGCAGTTCCACCCCTGGGAGAGGCCCGAACACTGAAGCTTTCTTT,CASSSTPGRGPNTEAFF
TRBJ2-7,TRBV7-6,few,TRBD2,TGTGCCAGCAGCTTAGGGCCACTAGCGGGAGGATACGAGCAGTACTTC,CASSLGPLAGGYEQYF
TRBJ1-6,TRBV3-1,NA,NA,TGTGCCAGCAGCCCCGGACAGCGGGGTTCACCCCTCCACTTT,CASSPGQRGSPLHF
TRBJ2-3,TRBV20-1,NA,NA,TGCAGTGCTCCCACTAGGGCAGATACGCAGTATTTT,CSAPTRADTQYF
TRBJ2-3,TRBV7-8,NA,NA,TGTGCCAGCAGCTTAGACACAGAAGAGACAGATACGCAGTATTTT,CASSLDTEETDTQYF
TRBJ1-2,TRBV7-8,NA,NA,TGTGCCAGCAGCTCCTTCAGGGAGGGATTCGATGGCTACACCTTC,CASSSFREGFDGYTF
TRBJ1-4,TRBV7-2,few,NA,TGTGCCAGCAGGGGGACGCTCGGGGCAACTAATGAAAAACTGTTTTTT,CASRGTLGATNEKLFF
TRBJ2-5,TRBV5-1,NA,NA,TGCGCCAGCAGCTTCTCGGGGGCGCCCCAAGAGACCCAGTACTTC,CASSFSGAPQETQYF
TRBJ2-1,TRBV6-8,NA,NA,TGTGCCAGCAGTTACTTCGGCGGGCCTAACAATGAGCAGTTCTTC,CASSYFGGPNNEQFF
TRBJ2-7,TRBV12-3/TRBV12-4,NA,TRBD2,TGTGCCAGCAGTACACGAACCCTACTAGCGGGAGCCAACGAGCAGTACTTC,CASSTRTLLAGANEQYF
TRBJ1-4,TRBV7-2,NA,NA,TGTGCCAGCAGCTGGGAGTATGGTGAAAAACTGTTTTTT,CASSWEYGEKLFF
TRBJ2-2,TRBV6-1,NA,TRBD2,TGTGCCAGCAGAGAGCGGGAGTTCACCGGGGAGCTGTTTTTT,CASREREFTGELFF
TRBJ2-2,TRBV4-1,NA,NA,TGCGCCAGCAGCCGAAGTGGAGGGGGATTCACCGGGGAGCTGTTTTTT,CASSRSGGGFTGELFF
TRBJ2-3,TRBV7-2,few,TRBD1,TGTGCCAGCACCCCCGGATTAGGGACAGGGGGCACAGATACGCAGTATTTT,CASTPGLGTGGTDTQYF
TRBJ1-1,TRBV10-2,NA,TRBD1,TGCGCCAGCAATCGGGAGAATTTGGGGGACAGGAGGCGGGTAACGCTTGACACTGAAGCTTTCTTT,CASNRENLGDRRRVTLDTEAFF
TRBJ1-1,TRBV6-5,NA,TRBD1,TGTGCCAGCAGTTATTCCGGGACAGGGGATACAGAAGCTTTCTTT,CASSYSGTGDTEAFF
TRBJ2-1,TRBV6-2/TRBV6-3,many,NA,TGTGCCAGCAGTTACGTCTGGAGAGGGGTGGATGAGCAGTTCTTC,CASSYVWRGVDEQFF
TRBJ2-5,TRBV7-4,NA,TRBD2,TGTGCCAGCAGTTCTAAGAGCGGGGCGGAGACCCAGTACTTC,CASSSKSGAETQYF
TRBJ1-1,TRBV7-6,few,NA,TGTGCCAGCAGCTTAAGGGTTGGAGAGAACACTGAAGCTTTCTTT,CASSLRVGENTEAFF
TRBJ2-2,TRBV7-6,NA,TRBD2,TGTGCCAGCACCAATAATCCGAGCGGGAGGGTGAACACCGGGGAGCTGTTTTTT,CASTNNPSGRVNTGELFF
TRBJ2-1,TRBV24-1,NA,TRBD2,TGTGCCACCAGTGAGATTAGCGGGAGCTCCTACAATGAGCAGTTCTTC,CATSEISGSSYNEQFF
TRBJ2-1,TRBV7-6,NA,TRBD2,TGTGCCAGCAGCTTTACTAGCGGCAATGAGCAGTTCTTC,CASSFTSGNEQFF
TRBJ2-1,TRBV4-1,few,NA,TGTGCCAGCAGCCAACCGACCGGGTCCCCCGGTGAGCAGTTCTTC,CASSQPTGSPGEQFF
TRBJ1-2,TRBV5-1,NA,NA,TGCGCCAGCAGCTCCACAGGGTCGATTAACTATGGCTACACCTTC,CASSSTGSINYGYTF
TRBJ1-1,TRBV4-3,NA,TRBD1,TGCGCCAGCAGCCAAGTTGGACAGGGAAACACTGAAGCTTTCTTT,CASSQVGQGNTEAFF
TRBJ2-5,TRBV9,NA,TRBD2,TGTGCCAGCAGCGTAGCAGGCGGGAGGATTCAAGAGACCCAGTACTTC,CASSVAGGRIQETQYF
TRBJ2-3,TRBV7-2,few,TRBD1,TGTGCCAGCAGCACTGGACAGGCAATACGGTTGGCAGATACGCAGTATTTT,CASSTGQAIRLADTQYF
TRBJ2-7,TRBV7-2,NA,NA,TGTGCCAGCAGCTTAAGGGTCGGAGGCCTCGGGGAGCAGTACTTC,CASSLRVGGLGEQYF
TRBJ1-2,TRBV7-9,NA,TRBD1,TGTGCCAGCAGCTTCCCACAGGGGATAGATGGCTACACCTTC,CASSFPQGIDGYTF
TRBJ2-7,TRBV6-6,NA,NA,TGTGCCAGCAGTGATACCGCCTTTTCCCCTTACGAGCAGTACTTC,CASSDTAFSPYEQYF
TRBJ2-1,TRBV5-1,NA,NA,TGCGCCAGCAGCTTGTTCAGTCAGCATAACAATGAGCAGTTCTTC,CASSLFSQHNNEQFF
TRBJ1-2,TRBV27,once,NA,TGTGCCAGCATCGCTCTATATGACTACACCTTC,CASIALYDYTF
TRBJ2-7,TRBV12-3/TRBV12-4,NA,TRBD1,TGTGCCAGCAGTTTTCAGACAGGGCTTACCAGAACGTCCTACGAGCAGTACTTC,CASSFQTGLTRTSYEQYF